This entry concerns a single T cell receptor beta chain. Its target is not known. CDR3 regions were amplified by Arm-PCR using iRepertoire HTBI primers to build TCR beta libraries. TCRdb analysed the multiplex PCR reads with MiXCR anew, one entry per CDR3 protein. The repertoire has 350,000 to 500,000 distinct CDR3 sequences, 11% to 15% of them found once; the top ten carry approximately 15%. The entry originates in a study of regulatory T cells in long-lasting Graves disease. Study as a whole: Patients with new Graves' disease had used antithyroid drugs below 3 months. General study points: The small sample size may have reduced accuracy.

CDR3 length: 15 residues. CDR1 SNHLY and CDR2 FYNNEI come from the germline V gene. V was pared by 7 bases and J by 8 bases, with 13 bases of the junction left unmatched. Stated time point: newly diagnosed GD, antithyroid drugs for less than 3 months. From RNA extracted from PBMCs, the TCR library was made. These data also formed part of another study, on T cells in Graves' hyperthyroidism and ophthalmopathy.

This sequence joins TRBV2 and TRBJ1-5; TRBD1 aligns across 8 bases. The sequencing here drew on peripheral blood mononuclear cells (PBMCs), taken at new diagnosis, from a patient treated with antithyroid drugs. The TCR sequence derives from a woman in her 50s with Graves disease. CDR3 amino acids: CASTGPPQGVEPQHF. The DNA of the CDR3 is TGTGCCAGCACTGGCCCGCCACAGGGGGTCGAGCCCCAGCATTTT.